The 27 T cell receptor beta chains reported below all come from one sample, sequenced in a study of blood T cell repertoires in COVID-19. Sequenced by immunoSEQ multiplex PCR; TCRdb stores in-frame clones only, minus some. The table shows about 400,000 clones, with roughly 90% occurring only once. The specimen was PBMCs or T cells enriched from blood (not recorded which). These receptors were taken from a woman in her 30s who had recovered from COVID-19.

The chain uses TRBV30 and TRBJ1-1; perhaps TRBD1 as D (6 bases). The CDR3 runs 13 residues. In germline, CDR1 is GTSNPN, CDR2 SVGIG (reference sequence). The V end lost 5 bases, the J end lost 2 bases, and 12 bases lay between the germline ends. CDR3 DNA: TGTGCCTGGGGACAGCGTTCCAACACTGAAGCTTTCTTT. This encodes CAWGQRSNTEAFF.

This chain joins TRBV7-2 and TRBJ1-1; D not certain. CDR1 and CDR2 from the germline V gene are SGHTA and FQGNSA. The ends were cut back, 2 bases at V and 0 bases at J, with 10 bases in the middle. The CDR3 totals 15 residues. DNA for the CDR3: TGTGCCAGCAGCTTATATACGGTCTTGAACACTGAAGCTTTCTTT. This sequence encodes CASSLYTVLNTEAFF. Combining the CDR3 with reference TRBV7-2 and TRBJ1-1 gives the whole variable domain GAGVSQSPSNKVTEKGKDVELRCDPISGHTALYWYRQSLGQGLEFLIYFQGNSAPDKSGLPSDRFSAERTGGSVSTLTIQRTQQEDSAVYLCASSLYTVLNTEAFFGQGTRLTVV.

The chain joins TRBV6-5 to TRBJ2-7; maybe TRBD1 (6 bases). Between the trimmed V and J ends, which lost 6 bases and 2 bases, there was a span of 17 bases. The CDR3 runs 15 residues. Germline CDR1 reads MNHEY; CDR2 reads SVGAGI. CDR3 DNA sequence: TGTGCCAGCAGACCCGGACAGACTATACCCTACGAGCAGTACTTC. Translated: CASRPGQTIPYEQYF.

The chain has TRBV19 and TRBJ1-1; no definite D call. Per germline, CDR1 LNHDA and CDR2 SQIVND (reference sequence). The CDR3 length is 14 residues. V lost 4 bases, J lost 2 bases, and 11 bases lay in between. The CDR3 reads CASSTLVHNTEAFF. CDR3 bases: TGTGCCAGTAGTACCTTAGTGCACAACACTGAAGCTTTCTTT. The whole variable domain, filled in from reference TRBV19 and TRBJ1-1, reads DGGITQSPKYLFRKEGQNVTLSCEQNLNHDAMYWYRQDPGQGLRLIYYSQIVNDFQKGDIAEGYSVSREKKESFPLTVTSAQKNPTAFYLCASSTLVHNTEAFFGQGTRLTVV.

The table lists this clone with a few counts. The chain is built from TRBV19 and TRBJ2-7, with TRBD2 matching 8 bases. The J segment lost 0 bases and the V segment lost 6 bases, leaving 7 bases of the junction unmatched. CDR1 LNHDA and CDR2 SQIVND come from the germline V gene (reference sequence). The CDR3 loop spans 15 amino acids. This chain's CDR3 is CASRPTGTSSYEQYF. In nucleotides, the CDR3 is TGTGCCAGTAGACCTACCGGGACTAGCTCCTACGAGCAGTACTTC.

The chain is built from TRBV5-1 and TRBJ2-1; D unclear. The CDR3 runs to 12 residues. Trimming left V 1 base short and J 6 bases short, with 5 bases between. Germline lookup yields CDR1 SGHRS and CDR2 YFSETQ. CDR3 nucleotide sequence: TGCGCCAGCAGCTTGCCGAGCAATGAGCAGTTCTTC. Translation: CASSLPSNEQFF.

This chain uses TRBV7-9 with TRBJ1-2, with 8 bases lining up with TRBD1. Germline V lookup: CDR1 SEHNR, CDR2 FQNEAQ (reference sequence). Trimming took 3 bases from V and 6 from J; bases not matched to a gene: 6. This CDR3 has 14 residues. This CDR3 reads CASSFVDRANGYTF. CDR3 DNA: TGTGCCAGCAGCTTTGTGGACAGGGCGAATGGCTACACCTTC.

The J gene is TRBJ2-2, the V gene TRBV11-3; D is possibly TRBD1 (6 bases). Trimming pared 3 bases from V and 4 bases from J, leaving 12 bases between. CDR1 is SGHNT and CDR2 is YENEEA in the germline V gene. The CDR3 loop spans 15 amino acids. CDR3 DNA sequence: TGTGCCAGCAGCTTGGGGTCGACAGGCACCGGGGAGCTGTTTTTT. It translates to CASSLGSTGTGELFF. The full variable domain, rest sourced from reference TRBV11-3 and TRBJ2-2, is EAGVVQSPRYKIIEKKQPVAFWCNPISGHNTLYWYLQNLGQGPELLIRYENEEAVDDSQLPKDRFSAERLKGVDSTLKIQPAELGDSAVYLCASSLGSTGTGELFFGEGSRLTVL.

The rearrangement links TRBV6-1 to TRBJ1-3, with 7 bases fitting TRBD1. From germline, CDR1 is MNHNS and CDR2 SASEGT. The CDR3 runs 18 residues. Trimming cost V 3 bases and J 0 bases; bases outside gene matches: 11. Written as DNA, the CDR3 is TGTGCCAGCAGTGAGCTAGTGGCAGGGGGAAGCTCTGGAAACACCATATATTTT. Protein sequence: CASSELVAGGSSGNTIYF.

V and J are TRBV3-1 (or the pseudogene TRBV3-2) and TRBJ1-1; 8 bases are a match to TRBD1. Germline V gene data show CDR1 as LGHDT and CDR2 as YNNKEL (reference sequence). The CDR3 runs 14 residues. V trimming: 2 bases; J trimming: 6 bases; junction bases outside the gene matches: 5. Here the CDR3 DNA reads TGTGCCAGCAGCCAACGCAGGGGGCTGGCTGAAGCTTTCTTT. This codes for CASSQRRGLAEAFF.

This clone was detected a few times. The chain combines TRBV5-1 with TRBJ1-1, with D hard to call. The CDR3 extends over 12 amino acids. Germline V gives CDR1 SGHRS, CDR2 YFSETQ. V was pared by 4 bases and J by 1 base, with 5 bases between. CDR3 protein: CASSAWNTEAFF. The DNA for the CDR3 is TGCGCCAGCAGCGCGTGGAACACTGAAGCTTTCTTT.

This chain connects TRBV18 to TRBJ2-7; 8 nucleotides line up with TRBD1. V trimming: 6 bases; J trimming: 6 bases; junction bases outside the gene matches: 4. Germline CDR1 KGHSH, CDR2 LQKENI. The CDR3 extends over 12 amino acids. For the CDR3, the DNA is TGTGCCAGCTCCCCTACAGGGGGCGAGCAGTACTTC. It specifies CASSPTGGEQYF.

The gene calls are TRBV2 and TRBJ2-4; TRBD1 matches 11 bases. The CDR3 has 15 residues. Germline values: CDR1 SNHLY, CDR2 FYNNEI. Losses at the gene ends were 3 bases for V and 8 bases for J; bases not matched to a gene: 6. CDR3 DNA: TGTGCCAGCAGTGATGGGACAGGGGGTGGGTACATTCAGTACTTC. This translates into CASSDGTGGGYIQYF.

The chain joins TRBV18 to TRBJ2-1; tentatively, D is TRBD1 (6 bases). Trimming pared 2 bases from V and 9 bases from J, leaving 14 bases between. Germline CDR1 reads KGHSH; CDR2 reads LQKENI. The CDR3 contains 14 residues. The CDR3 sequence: CASSPGTTEAEQFF. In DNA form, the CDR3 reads TGTGCCAGCTCACCAGGGACAACGGAAGCTGAGCAGTTCTTC.

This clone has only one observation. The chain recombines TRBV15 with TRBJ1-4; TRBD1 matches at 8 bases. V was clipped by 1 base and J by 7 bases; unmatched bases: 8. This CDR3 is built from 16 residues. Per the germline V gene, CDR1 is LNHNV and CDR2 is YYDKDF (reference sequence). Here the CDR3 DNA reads TGTGCCACCAGCAGAGGGTTGACAGGGGAAGGTGAAAAACTGTTTTTT. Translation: CATSRGLTGEGEKLFF.

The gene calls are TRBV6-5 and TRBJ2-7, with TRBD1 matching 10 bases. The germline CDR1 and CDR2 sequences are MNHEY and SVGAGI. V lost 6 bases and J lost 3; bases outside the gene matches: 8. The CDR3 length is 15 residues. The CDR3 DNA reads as TGTGCCAGCAGACGAGGGGACAGGGGTGACTACGAGCAGTACTTC. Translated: CASRRGDRGDYEQYF.

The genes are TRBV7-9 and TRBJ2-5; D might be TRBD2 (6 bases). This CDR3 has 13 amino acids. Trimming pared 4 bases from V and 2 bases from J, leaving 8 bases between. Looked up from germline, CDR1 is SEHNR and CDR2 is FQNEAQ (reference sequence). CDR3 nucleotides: TGTGCCAGCAGCTCGGGGGTACAAGAGACCCAGTACTTC. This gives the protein CASSSGVQETQYF.

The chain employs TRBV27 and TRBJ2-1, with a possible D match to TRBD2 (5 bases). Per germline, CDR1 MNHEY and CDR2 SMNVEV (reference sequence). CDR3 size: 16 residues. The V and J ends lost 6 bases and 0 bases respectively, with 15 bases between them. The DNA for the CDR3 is TGTGCCAGCAGCCCTCCGGAAGGGAGCTCCTACAATGAGCAGTTCTTC. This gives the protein CASSPPEGSSYNEQFF.

Here the CDR3 reads CASSLGTRSTEAFF. The CDR3, as DNA: TGTGCCAGCAGCCTCGGGACAAGGTCCACTGAAGCTTTCTTT. This sequence joins TRBV6-2 or TRBV6-3 and TRBJ1-1, with D possibly being TRBD1 (6 bases). Per germline, CDR1 MNHEY and CDR2 SVGEGT. The CDR3 contains 14 residues. V was trimmed by 6 bases and J by 4 bases, leaving 15 bases between them.

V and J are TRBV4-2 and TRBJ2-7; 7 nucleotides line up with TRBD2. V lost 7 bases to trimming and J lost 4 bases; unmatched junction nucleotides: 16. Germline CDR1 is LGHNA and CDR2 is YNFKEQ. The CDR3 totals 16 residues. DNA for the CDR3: TGTGCCAGCACCCCGGGGGAGGGGACCAATAAATACGAGCAGTACTTC. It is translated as CASTPGEGTNKYEQYF.

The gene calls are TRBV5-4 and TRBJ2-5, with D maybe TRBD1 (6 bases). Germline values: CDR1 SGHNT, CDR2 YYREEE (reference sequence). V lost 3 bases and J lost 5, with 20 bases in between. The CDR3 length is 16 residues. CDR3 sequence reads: CASSSRKRGFSETQYF. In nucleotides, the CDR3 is TGTGCCAGCAGCTCGCGCAAGAGGGGGTTTTCGGAGACCCAGTACTTC.

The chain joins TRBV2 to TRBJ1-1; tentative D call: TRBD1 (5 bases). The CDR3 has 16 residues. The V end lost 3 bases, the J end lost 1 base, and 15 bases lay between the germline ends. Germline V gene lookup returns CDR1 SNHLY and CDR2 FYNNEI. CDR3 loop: CASSDVAGRRNTEAFF. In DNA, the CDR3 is TGTGCCAGCAGTGACGTGGCGGGACGGCGGAACACTGAAGCTTTCTTT.

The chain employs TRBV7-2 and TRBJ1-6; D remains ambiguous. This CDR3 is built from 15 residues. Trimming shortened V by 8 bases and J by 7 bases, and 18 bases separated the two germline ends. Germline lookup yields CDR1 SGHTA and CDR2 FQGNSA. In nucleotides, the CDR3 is TGTGCCAGCCGACGACGACTTGGTGAGAATTCACCCCTCCACTTT. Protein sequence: CASRRRLGENSPLHF.

CDR3 sequence (DNA): TGTGCCAGCAGCGTAGGTCCAGGGAACATGCTTGGCTACACCTTC. As protein: CASSVGPGNMLGYTF. This chain connects TRBV9 to TRBJ1-2, with D possibly TRBD1 on 5 matching bases. The V gene's germline CDR1 is SGDLS and CDR2 YYNGEE. CDR3 length: 15 residues. With 0 bases removed from V and 7 bases from J, the gap between germline ends came to 16 bases.

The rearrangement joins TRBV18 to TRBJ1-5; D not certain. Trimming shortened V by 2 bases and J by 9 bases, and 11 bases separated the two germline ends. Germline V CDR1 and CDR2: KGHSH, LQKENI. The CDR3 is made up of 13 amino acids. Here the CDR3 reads CASSPNSDRPQHF. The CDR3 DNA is TGTGCCAGCTCACCAAACAGTGATCGGCCCCAGCATTTT. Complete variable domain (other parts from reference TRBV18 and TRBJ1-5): NAGVMQNPRHLVRRRGQEARLRCSPMKGHSHVYWYRQLPEEGLKFMVYLQKENIIDESGMPKERFSAEFPKEGPSILRIQQVVRGDSAAYFCASSPNSDRPQHFGDGTRLSIL.

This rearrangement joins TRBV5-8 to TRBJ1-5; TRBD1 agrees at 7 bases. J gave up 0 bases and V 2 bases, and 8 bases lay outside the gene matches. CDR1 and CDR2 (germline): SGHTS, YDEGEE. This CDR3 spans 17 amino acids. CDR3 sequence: CASSFTGVWDSNQPQHF. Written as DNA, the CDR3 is TGTGCCAGCAGCTTTACAGGGGTATGGGATAGCAATCAGCCCCAGCATTTT.

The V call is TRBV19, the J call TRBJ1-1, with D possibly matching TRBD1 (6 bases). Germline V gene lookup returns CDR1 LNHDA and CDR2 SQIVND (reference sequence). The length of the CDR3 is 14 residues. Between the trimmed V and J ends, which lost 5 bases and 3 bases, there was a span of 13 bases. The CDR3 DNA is TGTGCCAGTAGTTTGAGGGGGTTGGACACTGAAGCTTTCTTT. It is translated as CASSLRGLDTEAFF.